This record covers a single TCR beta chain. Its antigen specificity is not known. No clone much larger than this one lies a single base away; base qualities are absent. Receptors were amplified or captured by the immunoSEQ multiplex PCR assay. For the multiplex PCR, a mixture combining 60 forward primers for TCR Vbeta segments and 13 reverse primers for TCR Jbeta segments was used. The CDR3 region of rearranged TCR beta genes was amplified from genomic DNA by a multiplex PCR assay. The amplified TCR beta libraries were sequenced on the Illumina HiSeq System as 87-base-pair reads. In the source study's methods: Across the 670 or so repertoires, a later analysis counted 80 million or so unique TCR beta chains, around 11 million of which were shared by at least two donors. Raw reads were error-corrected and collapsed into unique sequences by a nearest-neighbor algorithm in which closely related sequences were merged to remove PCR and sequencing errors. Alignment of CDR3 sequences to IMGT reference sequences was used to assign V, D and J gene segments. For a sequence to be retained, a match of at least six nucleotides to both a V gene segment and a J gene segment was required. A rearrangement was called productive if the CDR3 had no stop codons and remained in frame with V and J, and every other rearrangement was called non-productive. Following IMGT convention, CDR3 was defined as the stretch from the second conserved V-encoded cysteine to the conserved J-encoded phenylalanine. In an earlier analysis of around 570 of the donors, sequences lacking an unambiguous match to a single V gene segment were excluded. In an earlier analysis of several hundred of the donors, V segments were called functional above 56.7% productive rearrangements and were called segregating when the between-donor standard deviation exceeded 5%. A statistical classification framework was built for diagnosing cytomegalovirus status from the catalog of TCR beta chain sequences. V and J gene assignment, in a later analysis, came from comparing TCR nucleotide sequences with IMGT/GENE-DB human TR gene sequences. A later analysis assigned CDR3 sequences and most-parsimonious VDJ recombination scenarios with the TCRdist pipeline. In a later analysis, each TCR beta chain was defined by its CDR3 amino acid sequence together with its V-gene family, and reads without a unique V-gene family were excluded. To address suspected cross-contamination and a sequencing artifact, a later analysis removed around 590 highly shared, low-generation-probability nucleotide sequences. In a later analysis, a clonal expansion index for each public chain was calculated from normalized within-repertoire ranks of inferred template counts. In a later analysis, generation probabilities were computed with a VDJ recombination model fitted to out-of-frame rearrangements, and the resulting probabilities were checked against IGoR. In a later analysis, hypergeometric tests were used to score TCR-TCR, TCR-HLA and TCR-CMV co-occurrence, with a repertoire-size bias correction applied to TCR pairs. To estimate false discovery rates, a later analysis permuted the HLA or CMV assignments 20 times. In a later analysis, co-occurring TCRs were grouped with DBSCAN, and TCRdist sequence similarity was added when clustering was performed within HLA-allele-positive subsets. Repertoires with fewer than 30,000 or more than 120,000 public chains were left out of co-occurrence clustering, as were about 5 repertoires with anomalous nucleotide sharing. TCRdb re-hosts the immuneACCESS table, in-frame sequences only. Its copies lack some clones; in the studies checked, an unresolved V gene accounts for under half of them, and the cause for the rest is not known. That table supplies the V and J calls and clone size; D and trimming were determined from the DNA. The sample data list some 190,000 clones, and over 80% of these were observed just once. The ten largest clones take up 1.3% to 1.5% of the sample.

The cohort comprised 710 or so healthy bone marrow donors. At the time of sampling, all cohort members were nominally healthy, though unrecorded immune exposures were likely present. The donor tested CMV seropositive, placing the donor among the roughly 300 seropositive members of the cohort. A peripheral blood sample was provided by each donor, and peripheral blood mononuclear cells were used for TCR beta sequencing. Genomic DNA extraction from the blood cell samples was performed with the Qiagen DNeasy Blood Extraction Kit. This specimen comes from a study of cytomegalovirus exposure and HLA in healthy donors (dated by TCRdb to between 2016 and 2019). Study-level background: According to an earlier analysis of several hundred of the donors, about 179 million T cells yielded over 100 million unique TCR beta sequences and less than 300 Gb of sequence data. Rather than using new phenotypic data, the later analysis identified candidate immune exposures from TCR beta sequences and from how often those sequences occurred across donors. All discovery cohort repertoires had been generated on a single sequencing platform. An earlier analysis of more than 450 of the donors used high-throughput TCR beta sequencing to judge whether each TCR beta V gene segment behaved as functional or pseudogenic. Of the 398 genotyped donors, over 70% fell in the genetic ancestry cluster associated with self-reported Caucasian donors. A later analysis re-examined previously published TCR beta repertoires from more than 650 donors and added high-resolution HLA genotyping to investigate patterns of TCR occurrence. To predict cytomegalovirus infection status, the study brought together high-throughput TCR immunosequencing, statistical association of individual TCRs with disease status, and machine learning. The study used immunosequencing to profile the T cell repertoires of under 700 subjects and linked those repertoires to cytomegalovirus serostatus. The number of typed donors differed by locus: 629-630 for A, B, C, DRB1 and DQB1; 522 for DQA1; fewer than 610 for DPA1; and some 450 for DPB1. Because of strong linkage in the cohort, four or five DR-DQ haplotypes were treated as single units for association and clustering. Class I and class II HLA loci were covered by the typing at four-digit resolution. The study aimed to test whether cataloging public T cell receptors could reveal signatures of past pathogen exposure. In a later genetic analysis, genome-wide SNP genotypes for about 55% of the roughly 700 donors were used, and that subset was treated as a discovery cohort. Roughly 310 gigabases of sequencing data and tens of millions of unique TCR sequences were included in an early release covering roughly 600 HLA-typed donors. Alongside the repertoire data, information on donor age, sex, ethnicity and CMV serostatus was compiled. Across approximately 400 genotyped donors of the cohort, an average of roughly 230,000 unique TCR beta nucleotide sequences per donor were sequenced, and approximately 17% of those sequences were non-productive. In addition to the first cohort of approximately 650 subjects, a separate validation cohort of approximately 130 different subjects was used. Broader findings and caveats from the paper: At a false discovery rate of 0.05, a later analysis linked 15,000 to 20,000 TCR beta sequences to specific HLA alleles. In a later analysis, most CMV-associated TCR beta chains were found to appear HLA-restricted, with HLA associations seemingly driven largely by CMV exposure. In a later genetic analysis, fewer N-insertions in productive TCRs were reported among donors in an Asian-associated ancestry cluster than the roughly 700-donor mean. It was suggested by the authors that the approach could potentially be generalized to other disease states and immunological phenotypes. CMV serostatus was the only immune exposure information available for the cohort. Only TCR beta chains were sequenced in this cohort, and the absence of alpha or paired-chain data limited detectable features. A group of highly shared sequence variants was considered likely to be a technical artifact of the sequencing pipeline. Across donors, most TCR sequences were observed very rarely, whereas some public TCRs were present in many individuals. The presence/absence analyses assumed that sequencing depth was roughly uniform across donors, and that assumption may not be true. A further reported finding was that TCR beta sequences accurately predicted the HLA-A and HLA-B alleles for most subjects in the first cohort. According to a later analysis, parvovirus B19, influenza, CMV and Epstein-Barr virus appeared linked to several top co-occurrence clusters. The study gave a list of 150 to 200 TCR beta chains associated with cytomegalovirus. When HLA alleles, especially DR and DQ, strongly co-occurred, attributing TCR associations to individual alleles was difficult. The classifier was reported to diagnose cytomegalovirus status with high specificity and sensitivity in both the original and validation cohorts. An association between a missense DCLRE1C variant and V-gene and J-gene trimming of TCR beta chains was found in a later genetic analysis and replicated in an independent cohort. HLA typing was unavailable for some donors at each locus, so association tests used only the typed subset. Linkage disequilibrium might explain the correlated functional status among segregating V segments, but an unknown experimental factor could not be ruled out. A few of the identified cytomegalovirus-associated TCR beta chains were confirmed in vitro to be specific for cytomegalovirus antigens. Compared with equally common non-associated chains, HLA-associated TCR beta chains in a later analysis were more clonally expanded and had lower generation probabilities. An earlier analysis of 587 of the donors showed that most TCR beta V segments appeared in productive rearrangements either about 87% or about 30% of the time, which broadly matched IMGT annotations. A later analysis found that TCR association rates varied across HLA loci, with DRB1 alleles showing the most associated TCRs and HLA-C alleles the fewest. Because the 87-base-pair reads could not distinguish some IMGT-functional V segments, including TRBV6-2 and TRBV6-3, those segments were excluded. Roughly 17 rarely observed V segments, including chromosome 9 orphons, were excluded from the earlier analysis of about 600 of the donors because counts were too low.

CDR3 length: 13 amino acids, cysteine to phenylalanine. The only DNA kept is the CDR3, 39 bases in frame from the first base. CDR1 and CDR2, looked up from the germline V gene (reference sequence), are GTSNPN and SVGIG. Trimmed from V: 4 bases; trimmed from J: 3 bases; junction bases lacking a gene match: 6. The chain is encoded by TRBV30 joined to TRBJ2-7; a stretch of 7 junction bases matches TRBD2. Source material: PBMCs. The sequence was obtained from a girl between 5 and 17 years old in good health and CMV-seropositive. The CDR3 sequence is CAWTPSGGYEQYF. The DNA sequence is TGTGCCTGGACCCCGTCGGGGGGCTACGAGCAGTACTTC.